A selection of T cell receptor beta chains follows, all from one sample in a study of CD8+CD57+ T cells in acquired aplastic anemia. Each CDR3 protein is one row after TCRdb ran MiXCR on the reads. The table lists some 200,000 distinct CDR3 sequences, less than 60% of them singletons. The sequenced sample was sorted CD4+, CD8+, or CD8+CD57+ T cells (not recorded which) from PBMCs. Receptors originate from a human donor with aplastic anemia. Both conserved end residues are part of each CDR3. The D gene is left open where the match is weak. Clone size is not always given. Where it is, it says once, few, many or a class for expanded clones.

clone size	V gene	D gene	J gene	CDR3 protein	CDR3 DNA
.	TRBV12-3/TRBV12-4	.	TRBJ1-1	CASTNKGNTEAFF	TGTGCCAGCACCAACAAAGGGAACACTGAAGCTTTCTTT
.	TRBV4-1	.	TRBJ2-3	CASSQRLIGQDTDTQYF	TGCGCCAGCAGCCAACGATTGATCGGGCAGGACACAGATACGCAGTATTTT
.	TRBV29-1	.	TRBJ2-7	CSVEDLGGADEQYF	TGCAGCGTTGAAGATCTCGGGGGAGCGGACGAGCAGTACTTC
.	TRBV19	.	TRBJ2-6	CASSTQGTDSSGANVLTF	TGTGCCAGTAGTACCCAAGGGACGGACAGCTCTGGGGCCAACGTCCTGACTTTC
many	TRBV30	.	TRBJ1-1	CATGMTEAFF	TGTGCCACGGGGATGACTGAAGCTTTCTTT
many	TRBV3-1	.	TRBJ1-5	CASSQIQGLGQPQHF	TGTGCCAGCAGCCAAATTCAGGGCTTAGGTCAGCCCCAGCATTTT
.	TRBV24-1	TRBD1	TRBJ2-5	CATSDYGTEETQYF	TGTGCCACCAGTGATTACGGGACAGAAGAGACCCAGTACTTC
many	TRBV28	.	TRBJ1-6	CASSLFNSPLHF	TGTGCCAGCAGTTTATTCAACTCACCCCTCCACTTT
once	TRBV6-1	.	TRBJ2-1	CASSPPLVSGAYAQFF	TGTGCCAGCAGTCCACCACTAGTTTCGGGCGCCTATGCGCAGTTCTTC
.	TRBV7-9	.	TRBJ2-1	CASSPAGDEQFF	TGTGCCAGCAGCCCGGCGGGCGATGAGCAGTTCTTC
.	TRBV2	TRBD2	TRBJ2-3	CASSGPTSGRTDTQYF	TGTGCCAGCAGTGGACCGACTAGCGGGCGCACAGATACGCAGTATTTT
.	TRBV7-2	.	TRBJ1-2	CASSFISQTNYGYTF	TGTGCCAGCAGCTTTATAAGCCAGACTAACTATGGCTACACCTTC
.	TRBV11-2	.	TRBJ2-1	CASSLSPHGLDEQFF	TGTGCCAGCAGCTTAAGTCCCCACGGGCTCGATGAGCAGTTCTTC
few	TRBV5-4	TRBD2	TRBJ2-3	CASSFATSGGASTDTQYF	TGTGCCAGCAGCTTTGCGACTAGCGGGGGGGCGAGCACAGATACGCAGTATTTT
few	TRBV28	.	TRBJ2-7	CASSSGAPGEQYF	TGTGCCAGCAGTTCAGGGGCCCCTGGGGAGCAGTACTTC
.	TRBV10-3	TRBD1	TRBJ2-7	CAISERGQGAYEQYF	TGTGCCATCAGTGAACGGGGACAGGGGGCCTACGAGCAGTACTTC
.	TRBV20-1	.	TRBJ1-4	CSARALLGTHVTNEKLFF	TGCAGTGCTAGAGCCCTTTTAGGCACGCATGTAACTAATGAAAAACTGTTTTTT
few	TRBV11-2	TRBD1	TRBJ2-7	CASSLDGQGPYEQYF	TGTGCCAGCAGCTTAGATGGACAGGGCCCATACGAGCAGTACTTC
.	TRBV19	TRBD1	TRBJ1-1	CASSLGQATTEAFF	TGTGCCAGTAGCCTGGGACAGGCGACCACTGAAGCTTTCTTT
few	TRBV20-1	.	TRBJ2-3	CSTTSLTDTQYF	TGCAGTACTACGAGCCTCACAGATACGCAGTATTTT